Below, 11 T cell receptor beta chains from the same sample are listed, as sequenced in a study of cytomegalovirus exposure and HLA in healthy donors (dated by TCRdb to about 2017). Library construction relied on the immunoSEQ multiplex PCR assay. The multiplex PCR relied on a mix of 60 forward primers for TCR Vbeta segments and 13 reverse primers for TCR Jbeta segments. The source is immuneACCESS, and TCRdb retained only in-frame sequences with V and J called. Part of the clones is not carried over; for the studies checked, unresolved V genes explain less than half of this, and the remainder is unexplained. The sample yields about 180,000 clones; around 76% were counted once. 2% to 2.5% of the sample belongs to the ten largest clones. The sample consisted of PBMCs. These receptors all come from a woman in her 30s in good health and CMV-seropositive.

The V and J genes are TRBV5-6 and TRBJ2-7; tentative D call: TRBD2 (6 bases). The CDR3 is made up of 14 amino acids. The V gene's germline CDR1 is SGHDT and CDR2 YYEEEE. V dropped 0 bases and J dropped 5 bases, with 12 bases sitting between them. Written as DNA, the CDR3 is TGTGCCAGCAGCTTGGTGGCGGGGCGCGACGAGCAGTACTTC. As protein: CASSLVAGRDEQYF.

The J gene is TRBJ2-5, the V gene TRBV19; maybe TRBD1 (5 bases). V was cut by 7 bases and J by 4 bases, with 7 bases left in between. In germline, CDR1 is LNHDA, CDR2 SQIVND (reference sequence). CDR3 length: 11 residues. CDR3: CASTQGETQYF. The CDR3 DNA reads TGTGCCAGTACCCAGGGAGAGACCCAGTACTTC.

The count of this clone is one. V usage is TRBV29-1 and J usage is TRBJ2-6, with TRBD1 as a possible D gene (6 bases). V lost 7 bases to trimming and J lost 4 bases, with 11 bases between them. The CDR3 is made up of 13 amino acids. Germline lookup yields CDR1 SQVTM and CDR2 ANQGSEA. CDR3: CSAQGYGANVLTF. CDR3 bases: TGCAGCGCACAGGGATACGGGGCCAACGTCCTGACTTTC.

This clone was observed once. V usage is TRBV30 and J usage is TRBJ2-5, with TRBD2 as a possible D gene (6 bases). Trimming stripped 4 bases from V and 0 bases from J, with 12 bases between. Germline CDR1 GTSNPN, CDR2 SVGIG (reference sequence). The CDR3 sequence is 14 residues long. CDR3: CAWTVGGYQETQYF. For the CDR3, the DNA is TGTGCCTGGACAGTCGGAGGGTACCAAGAGACCCAGTACTTC.

J is TRBJ2-5 and V is TRBV5-4; D gene ambiguous. Per the germline V gene, CDR1 is SGHNT and CDR2 is YYREEE (reference sequence). V lost 0 bases to trimming and J lost 0 bases, with 15 bases between them. The length of the CDR3 is 17 residues. Here the CDR3 reads CASSLVGRGVHQETQYF. In DNA form, the CDR3 reads TGTGCCAGCAGCTTGGTAGGCCGCGGAGTACACCAAGAGACCCAGTACTTC. The full variable domain, rest sourced from reference TRBV5-4 and TRBJ2-5, is ETGVTQSPTHLIKTRGQQVTLRCSSQSGHNTVSWYQQALGQGPQFIFQYYREEENGRGNFPPRFSGLQFPNYSSELNVNALELDDSALYLCASSLVGRGVHQETQYFGPGTRLLVL.

The chain joins TRBV14 to TRBJ1-3; D unresolved. Trimming removed 1 base from V and 4 bases from J, with 11 bases in between. CDR1 SGHDN and CDR2 FVKESK come from the germline V gene. This CDR3 spans 15 amino acids. The CDR3 DNA sequence: TGTGCCAGCAGCCAAGTGTCCGGGTTAGGAAACACCATATATTTT. This codes for CASSQVSGLGNTIYF.

The J gene is TRBJ1-1, the V gene TRBV9; possible D gene TRBD1, 6 bases. The CDR3 runs 15 residues. From germline, CDR1 is SGDLS and CDR2 YYNGEE. Between the trimmed V and J ends, which lost 3 bases and 3 bases, there was a span of 15 bases. CDR3 in amino acids: CASSGNTGMDTEAFF. DNA of the CDR3: TGTGCCAGCAGCGGAAATACAGGGATGGACACTGAAGCTTTCTTT. The entire variable domain, with the rest obtained from reference TRBV9 and TRBJ1-1, is as follows: DSGVTQTPKHLITATGQRVTLRCSPRSGDLSVYWYQQSLDQGLQFLIQYYNGEERAKGNILERFSAQQFPDLHSELNLSSLELGDSALYFCASSGNTGMDTEAFFGQGTRLTVV.

The rearrangement uses TRBV5-1 and TRBJ1-2; 7 bases agree with TRBD1. The CDR3 has 14 residues. CDR1 and CDR2 (germline): SGHRS, YFSETQ. Trimming at V came to 0 bases and at J to 8 bases, leaving 7 bases not matched to a gene. CDR3 amino acids: CASSLDWQGGGYTF. For the CDR3, the DNA is TGCGCCAGCAGCTTGGACTGGCAGGGGGGAGGCTACACCTTC.

V gene TRBV7-2 combines with J gene TRBJ2-5; 7 nucleotides match TRBD2. The J call may be wrong; the DNA end is better matched by TRBJ2-7. Looked up from germline, CDR1 is SGHTA and CDR2 is FQGNSA. The CDR3 has 13 residues. The CDR3 DNA reads TGTGCCAGCAGCTGGGGGGAGGGTTACGAGCAGTACTTC. It specifies CASSWGEGYEQYF.

The chain combines TRBV28 with TRBJ2-7; the match to TRBD2 covers 12 bases. The V gene end was trimmed by 9 bases and the J gene end by 5 bases; junction bases not matched to a gene: 8. The CDR3 spans 14 residues. The germline V gene has CDR1 MDHEN and CDR2 SYDVKM. The CDR3 loop is CASMGLAGENEQYF. As DNA, the CDR3 is TGTGCCAGTATGGGACTAGCGGGTGAGAACGAGCAGTACTTC.

V usage is TRBV6-4 and J usage is TRBJ1-6; the D is unclear. The CDR3 spans 13 residues. Trimming cost V 4 bases and J 10 bases, with 11 bases left between them. The V gene's germline CDR1 is MRHNA and CDR2 SNTAGT. As DNA, the CDR3 is TGTGCCAGCAGTGCGGTGACGGGATCACCCCTCCACTTT. Translation gives CASSAVTGSPLHF.